This T cell receptor (beta chain) was profiled in a study of blood T cells in healthy people across ages. Study-level points and caveats: Diversity estimates drawn from one million T cells were deemed underestimates.

Comment on this clonotype: Antigen: not known.

Combining a sample-barcoded 5' primer with a J-beta primer mix, a second PCR ran for 7 to 11 cycles. The template-switch adaptor was a 5' adaptor with 12 random nucleotides. It tagged each cDNA molecule. TCRdb redid the calling of the 5' RACE reads with MiXCR, one entry per CDR3 protein. The data show about 1.4 million distinct CDR3 sequences, with around 59% seen just once and roughly 6.3% held by the top ten. Trimming cost V 5 bases and J 3 bases; bases outside gene matches: 6. The CDR3 contains 16 residues. Germline V CDR1 and CDR2: MNHEY, SMNVEV (reference sequence). The TCR sequence derives from a man younger than 30 in good health. This chain joins TRBV27 and TRBJ2-5, with 13 bases identical to TRBD2. Sample: blood. The CDR3 region is CASSNRLAGGKETQYF. As DNA, the CDR3 is TGTGCCAGCAGTAATCGACTAGCGGGGGGTAAAGAGACCCAGTACTTC.